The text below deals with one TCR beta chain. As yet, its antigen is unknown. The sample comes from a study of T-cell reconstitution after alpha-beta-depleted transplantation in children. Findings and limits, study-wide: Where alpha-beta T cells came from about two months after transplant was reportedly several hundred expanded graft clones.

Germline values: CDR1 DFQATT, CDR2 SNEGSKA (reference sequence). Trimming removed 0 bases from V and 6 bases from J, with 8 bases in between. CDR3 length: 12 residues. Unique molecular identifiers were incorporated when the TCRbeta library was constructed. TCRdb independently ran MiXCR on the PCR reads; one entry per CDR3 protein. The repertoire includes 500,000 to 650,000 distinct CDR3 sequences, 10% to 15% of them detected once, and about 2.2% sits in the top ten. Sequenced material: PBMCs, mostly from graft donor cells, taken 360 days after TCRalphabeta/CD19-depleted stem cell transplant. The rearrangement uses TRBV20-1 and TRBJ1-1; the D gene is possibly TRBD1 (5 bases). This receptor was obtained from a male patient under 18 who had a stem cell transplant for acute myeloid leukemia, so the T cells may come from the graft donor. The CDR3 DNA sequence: TGCAGTGCTAGAGAAGGGGCCCCTGAAGCTTTCTTT. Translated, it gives CSAREGAPEAFF.